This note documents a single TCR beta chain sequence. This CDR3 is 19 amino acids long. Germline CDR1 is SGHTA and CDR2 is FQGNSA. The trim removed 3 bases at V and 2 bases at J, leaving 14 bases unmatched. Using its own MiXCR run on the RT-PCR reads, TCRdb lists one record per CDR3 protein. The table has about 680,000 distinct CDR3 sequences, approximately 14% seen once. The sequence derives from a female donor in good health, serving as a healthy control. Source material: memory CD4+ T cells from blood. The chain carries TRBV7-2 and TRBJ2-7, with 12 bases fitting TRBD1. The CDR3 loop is CASSFSGTGGAGGTYEQYF. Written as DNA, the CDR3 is TGTGCCAGCAGCTTCTCGGGGACAGGGGGCGCGGGGGGAACCTACGAGCAGTACTTC.